This T cell receptor (beta chain) was captured in a study of T cell repertoires in urothelial bladder cancer. Turning to the study itself: Of about a dozen resected lesions, three were cT2 or greater.

Points from the study as a whole: Carcinoma specimens had fewer T cells than benign specimens. Median infiltrating lymphocyte percentage was roughly 1.9% in carcinoma specimens. Up to roughly 17% of carcinoma infiltrating lymphocytes belonged to one T-cell clone.

TCRdb's table, derived via immunoSEQ multiplex PCR, lists solely in-frame clones and lacks some. Of about 9,000 clones detected, 58% appear once; the ten largest clones hold less than 35%. To note about this clone: Its antigen is still unknown.

This clonotype was obtained from a human donor with urothelial carcinoma. The sample consisted of tumor-infiltrating cells from bladder cancer.

CDR3 nucleotides: TGTGCCAGTAGTTACGGGACGTCGGATCAGCCCCAGCATTTT. It encodes CASSYGTSDQPQHF. The genes are TRBV19 and TRBJ1-5; tentative D call: TRBD1 (5 bases). The CDR3 totals 14 residues. Germline V gives CDR1 LNHDA, CDR2 SQIVND (reference sequence). V lost 5 bases and J lost 5, with 13 bases in between.